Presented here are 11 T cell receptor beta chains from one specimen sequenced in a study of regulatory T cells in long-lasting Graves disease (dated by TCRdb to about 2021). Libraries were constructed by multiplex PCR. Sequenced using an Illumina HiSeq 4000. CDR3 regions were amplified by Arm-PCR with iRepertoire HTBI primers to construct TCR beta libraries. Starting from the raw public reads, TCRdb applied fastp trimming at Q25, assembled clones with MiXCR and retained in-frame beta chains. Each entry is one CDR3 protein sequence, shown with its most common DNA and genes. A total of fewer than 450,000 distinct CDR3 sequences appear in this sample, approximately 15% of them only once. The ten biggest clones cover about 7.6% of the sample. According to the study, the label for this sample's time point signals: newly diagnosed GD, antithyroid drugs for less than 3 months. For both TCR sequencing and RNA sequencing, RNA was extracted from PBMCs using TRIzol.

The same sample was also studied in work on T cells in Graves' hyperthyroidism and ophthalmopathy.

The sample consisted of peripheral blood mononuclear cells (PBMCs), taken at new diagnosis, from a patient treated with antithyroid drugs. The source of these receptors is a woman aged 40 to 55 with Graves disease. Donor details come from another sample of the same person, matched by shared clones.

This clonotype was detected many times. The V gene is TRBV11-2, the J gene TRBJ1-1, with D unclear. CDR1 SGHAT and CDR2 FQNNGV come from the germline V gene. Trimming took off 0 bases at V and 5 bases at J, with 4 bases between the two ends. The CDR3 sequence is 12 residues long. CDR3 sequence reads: CASSLDRTEAFF. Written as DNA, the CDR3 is TGTGCCAGCAGCTTAGATCGGACTGAAGCTTTCTTT.

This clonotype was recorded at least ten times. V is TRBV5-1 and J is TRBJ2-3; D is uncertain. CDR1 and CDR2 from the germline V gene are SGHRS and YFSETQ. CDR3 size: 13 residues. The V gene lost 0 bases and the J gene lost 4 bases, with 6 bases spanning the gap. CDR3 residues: CASSLELADTQYF. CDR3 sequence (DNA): TGCGCCAGCAGCTTGGAACTTGCAGATACGCAGTATTTT. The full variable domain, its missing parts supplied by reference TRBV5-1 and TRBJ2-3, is KAGVTQTPRYLIKTRGQQVTLSCSPISGHRSVSWYQQTPGQGLQFLFEYFSETQRNKGNFPGRFSGRQFSNSRSEMNVSTLELGDSALYLCASSLELADTQYFGPGTRLTVL.

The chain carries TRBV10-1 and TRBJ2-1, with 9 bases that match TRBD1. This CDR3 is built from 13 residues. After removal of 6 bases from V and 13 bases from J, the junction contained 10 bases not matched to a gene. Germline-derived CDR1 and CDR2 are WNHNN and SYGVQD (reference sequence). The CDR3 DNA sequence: TGCGCCAGCAGCATACAGGGGGCCCCGGTCCAGTTCTTC. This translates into CASSIQGAPVQFF.

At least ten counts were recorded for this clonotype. CDR3 residues: CASSFPPGPRNEQFF. In DNA form, the CDR3 reads TGTGCCAGCAGTTTCCCTCCGGGGCCCCGCAATGAGCAGTTCTTC. The V and J genes are TRBV28 and TRBJ2-1; TRBD1 or TRBD2 may be the D gene (5 bases each). CDR3 length: 15 residues. V lost 3 bases and J lost 6, with 15 bases in between. Looked up from germline, CDR1 is MDHEN and CDR2 is SYDVKM. The whole variable domain, filled in from reference TRBV28 and TRBJ2-1, reads DVKVTQSSRYLVKRTGEKVFLECVQDMDHENMFWYRQDPGLGLRLIYFSYDVKMKEKGDIPEGYSVSREKKERFSLILESASTNQTSMYLCASSFPPGPRNEQFFGPGTRLTVL.

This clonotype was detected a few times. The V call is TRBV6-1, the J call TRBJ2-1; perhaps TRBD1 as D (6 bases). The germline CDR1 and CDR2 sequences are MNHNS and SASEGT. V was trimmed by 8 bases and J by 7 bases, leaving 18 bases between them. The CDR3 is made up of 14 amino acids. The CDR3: CASVRSRGENEQFF. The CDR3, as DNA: TGTGCCAGCGTAAGGTCCAGGGGTGAGAATGAGCAGTTCTTC.

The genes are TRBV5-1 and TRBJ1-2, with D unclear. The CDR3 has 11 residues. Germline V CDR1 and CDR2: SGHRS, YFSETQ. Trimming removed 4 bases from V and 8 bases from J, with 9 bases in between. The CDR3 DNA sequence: TGCGCCAGCAGCCCCGTTCGAGGCTACACCTTC. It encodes CASSPVRGYTF.

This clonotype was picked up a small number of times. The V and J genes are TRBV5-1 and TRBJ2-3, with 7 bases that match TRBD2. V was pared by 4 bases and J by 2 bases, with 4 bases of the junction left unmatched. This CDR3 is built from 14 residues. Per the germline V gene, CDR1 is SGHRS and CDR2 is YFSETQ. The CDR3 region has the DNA TGCGCCAGCAGCCCCACTAGCGACACAGATACGCAGTATTTT. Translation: CASSPTSDTDTQYF.

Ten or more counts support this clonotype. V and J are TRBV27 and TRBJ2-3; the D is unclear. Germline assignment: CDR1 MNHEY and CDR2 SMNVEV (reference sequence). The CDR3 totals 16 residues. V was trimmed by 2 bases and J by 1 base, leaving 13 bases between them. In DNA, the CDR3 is TGTGCCAGCAGTTTAGGTGCTAGAGGAGGCACAGATACGCAGTATTTT. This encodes CASSLGARGGTDTQYF.

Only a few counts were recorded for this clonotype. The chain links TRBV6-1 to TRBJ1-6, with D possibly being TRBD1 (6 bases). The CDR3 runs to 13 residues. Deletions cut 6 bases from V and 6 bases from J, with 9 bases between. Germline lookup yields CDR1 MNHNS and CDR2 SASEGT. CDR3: CASRDSLNSPLHF. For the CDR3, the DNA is TGTGCCAGCAGGGACAGCCTTAATTCACCCCTCCACTTT.

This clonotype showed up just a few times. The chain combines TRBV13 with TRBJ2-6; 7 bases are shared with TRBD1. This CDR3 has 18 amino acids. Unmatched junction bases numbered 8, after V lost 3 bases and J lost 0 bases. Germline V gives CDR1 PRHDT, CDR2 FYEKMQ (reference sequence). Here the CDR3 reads CASSFLTGKISGANVLTF. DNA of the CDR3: TGTGCCAGCAGCTTCTTGACAGGGAAAATCTCTGGGGCCAACGTCCTGACTTTC.

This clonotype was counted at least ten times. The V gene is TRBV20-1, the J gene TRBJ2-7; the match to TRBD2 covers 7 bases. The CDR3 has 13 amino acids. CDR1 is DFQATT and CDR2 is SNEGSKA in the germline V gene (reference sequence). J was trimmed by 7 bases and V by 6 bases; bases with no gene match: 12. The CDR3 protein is CSAILAGVDEQYF. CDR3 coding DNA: TGCAGTGCCATCCTCGCGGGAGTGGATGAGCAGTACTTC.